A single sample is the source of the 3 T cell receptor beta chains below, sequenced in a study of T-cell reconstitution after alpha-beta-depleted transplantation in children. During its preparation, the TCRbeta library received unique molecular identifiers. TCRdb reprocessed the PCR reads with MiXCR, giving one entry per CDR3 protein. Among 450,000 to 550,000 distinct CDR3 sequences listed, about an eighth were seen once. This specimen consisted of PBMCs, mostly from graft donor cells, obtained 180 days after TCRalphabeta/CD19-depleted stem cell transplant. The receptors here all came from a female patient aged 2-9 years who had a stem cell transplant for aplastic anemia, so the T cells may come from the graft donor.

This clonotype was detected only a few times. The chain's CDR3 is CASSIDLYRANTEAFF. The CDR3 nucleotides read TGTGCCAGTAGTATAGATCTATACAGGGCGAACACTGAAGCTTTCTTT. The chain employs TRBV19 and TRBJ1-1; D might be TRBD1 (6 bases). Germline V lookup: CDR1 LNHDA, CDR2 SQIVND (reference sequence). V lost 0 bases, J lost 1 base, and 12 bases lay in between. This CDR3 contains 16 residues.

In this sample, this clonotype turned up many times. This sequence joins TRBV18 and TRBJ2-6; D is uncertain. Germline CDR1 reads KGHSH; CDR2 reads LQKENI. Trimming stripped 2 bases from V and 1 base from J, with 6 bases between. This CDR3 has 15 residues. This chain's CDR3 is CASSPTYSGANVLTF. Written as DNA, the CDR3 is TGTGCCAGCTCACCAACCTATTCTGGGGCCAACGTCCTGACTTTC. Drawing the rest from reference TRBV18 and TRBJ2-6, the complete variable domain is NAGVMQNPRHLVRRRGQEARLRCSPMKGHSHVYWYRQLPEEGLKFMVYLQKENIIDESGMPKERFSAEFPKEGPSILRIQQVVRGDSAAYFCASSPTYSGANVLTFGAGSRLTVL.

This clonotype has a handful of counts. The genes are TRBV7-9 and TRBJ1-2, with D perhaps TRBD1 (5 bases). The V gene's germline CDR1 is SEHNR and CDR2 FQNEAQ (reference sequence). CDR3 size: 14 residues. V was cut by 3 bases and J by 9 bases, with 17 bases left in between. The CDR3 DNA reads TGTGCCAGCAGCTTCCGATGGGGCAATTTGAGCTACACCTTC. As protein: CASSFRWGNLSYTF.